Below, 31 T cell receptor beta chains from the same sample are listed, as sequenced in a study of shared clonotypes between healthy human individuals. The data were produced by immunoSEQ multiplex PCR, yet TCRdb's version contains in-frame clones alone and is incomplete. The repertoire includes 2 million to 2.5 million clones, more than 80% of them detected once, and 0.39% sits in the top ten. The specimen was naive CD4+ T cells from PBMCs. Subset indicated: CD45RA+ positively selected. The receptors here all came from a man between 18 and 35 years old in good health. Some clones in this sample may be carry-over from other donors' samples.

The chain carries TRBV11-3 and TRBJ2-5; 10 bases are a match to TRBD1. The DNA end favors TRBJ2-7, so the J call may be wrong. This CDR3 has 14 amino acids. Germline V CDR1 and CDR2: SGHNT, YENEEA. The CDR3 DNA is TGTGCCAGCAGCTCCGGACAGGGGGGCTACGAGCAGTACTTC. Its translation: CASSSGQGGYEQYF.

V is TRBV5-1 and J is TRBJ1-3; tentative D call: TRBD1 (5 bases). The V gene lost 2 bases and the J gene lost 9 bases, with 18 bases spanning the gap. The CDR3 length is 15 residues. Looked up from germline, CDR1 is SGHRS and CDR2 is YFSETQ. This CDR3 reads CASSFEGPDAGTIYF. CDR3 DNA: TGCGCCAGCAGCTTCGAGGGGCCTGATGCGGGCACCATATATTTT.

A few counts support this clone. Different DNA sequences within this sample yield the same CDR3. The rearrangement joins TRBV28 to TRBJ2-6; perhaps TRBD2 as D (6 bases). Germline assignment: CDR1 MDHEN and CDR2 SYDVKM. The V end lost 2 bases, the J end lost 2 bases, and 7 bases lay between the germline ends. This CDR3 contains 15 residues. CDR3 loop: CASSLGGAGANVLTF. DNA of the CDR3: TGTGCCAGCAGTTTAGGAGGGGCTGGGGCCAACGTCCTGACTTTC.

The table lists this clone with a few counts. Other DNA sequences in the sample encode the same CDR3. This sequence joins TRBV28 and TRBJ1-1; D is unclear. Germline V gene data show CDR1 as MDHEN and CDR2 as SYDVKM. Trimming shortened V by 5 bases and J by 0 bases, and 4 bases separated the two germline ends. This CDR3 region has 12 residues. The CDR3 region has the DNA TGTGCCAGCAGTATCCTGAACACTGAAGCTTTCTTT. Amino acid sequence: CASSILNTEAFF.

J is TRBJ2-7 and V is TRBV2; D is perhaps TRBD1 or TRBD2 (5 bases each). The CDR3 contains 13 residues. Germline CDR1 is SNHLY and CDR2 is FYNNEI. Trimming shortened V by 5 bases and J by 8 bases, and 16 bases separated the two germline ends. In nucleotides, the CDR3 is TGTGCCAGCAGTACCGTCCCGGGGCGAAAGCAGTACTTC. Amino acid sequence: CASSTVPGRKQYF.

Here the CDR3 reads CASSNRDNEQFF. Here the CDR3 DNA reads TGTGCCAGCAGTAACCGGGACAATGAGCAGTTCTTC. The chain recombines TRBV2 with TRBJ2-1; no clear D. Germline V gene sequence: CDR1 SNHLY, CDR2 FYNNEI. Trimming took off 5 bases at V and 5 bases at J, with 7 bases between the two ends. The CDR3 sequence is 12 residues long.

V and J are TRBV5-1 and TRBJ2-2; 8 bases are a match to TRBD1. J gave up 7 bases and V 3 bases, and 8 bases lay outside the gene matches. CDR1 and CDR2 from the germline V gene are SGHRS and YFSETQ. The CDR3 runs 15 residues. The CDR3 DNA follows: TGCGCCAGCAGCTCTGTGCAGGGGGCCGACGGGGAGCTGTTTTTT. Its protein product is CASSSVQGADGELFF.

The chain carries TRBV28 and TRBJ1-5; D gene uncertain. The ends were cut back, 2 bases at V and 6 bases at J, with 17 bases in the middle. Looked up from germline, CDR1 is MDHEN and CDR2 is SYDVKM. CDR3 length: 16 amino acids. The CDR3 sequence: CASSLVTAGESQPQHF. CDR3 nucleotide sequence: TGTGCCAGCAGTTTAGTGACCGCGGGCGAGAGTCAGCCCCAGCATTTT.

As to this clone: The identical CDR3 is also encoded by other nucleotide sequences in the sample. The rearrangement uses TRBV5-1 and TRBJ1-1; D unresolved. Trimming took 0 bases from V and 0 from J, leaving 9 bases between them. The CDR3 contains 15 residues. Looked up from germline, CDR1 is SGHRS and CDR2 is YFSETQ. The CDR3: CASSLVAAMNTEAFF. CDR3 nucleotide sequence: TGCGCCAGCAGCTTGGTGGCAGCCATGAACACTGAAGCTTTCTTT.

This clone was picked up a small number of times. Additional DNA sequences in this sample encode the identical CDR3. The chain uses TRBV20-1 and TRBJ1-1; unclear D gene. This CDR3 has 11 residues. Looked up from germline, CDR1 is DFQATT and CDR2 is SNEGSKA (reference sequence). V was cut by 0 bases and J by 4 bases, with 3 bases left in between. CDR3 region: CSARERTEAFF. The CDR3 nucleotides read TGCAGTGCTAGAGAACGCACTGAAGCTTTCTTT.

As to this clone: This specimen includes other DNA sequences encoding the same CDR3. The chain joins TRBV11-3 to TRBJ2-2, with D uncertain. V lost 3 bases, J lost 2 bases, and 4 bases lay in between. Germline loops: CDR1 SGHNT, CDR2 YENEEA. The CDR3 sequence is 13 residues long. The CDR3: CASSFPNTGELFF. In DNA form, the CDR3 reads TGTGCCAGCAGCTTCCCAAACACCGGGGAGCTGTTTTTT.

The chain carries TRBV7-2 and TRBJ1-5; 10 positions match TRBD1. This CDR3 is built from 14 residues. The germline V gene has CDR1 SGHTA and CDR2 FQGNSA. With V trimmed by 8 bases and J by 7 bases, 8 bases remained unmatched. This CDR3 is CASVPDRGVQPQHF. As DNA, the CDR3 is TGTGCCAGCGTCCCGGACAGGGGGGTACAGCCCCAGCATTTT.

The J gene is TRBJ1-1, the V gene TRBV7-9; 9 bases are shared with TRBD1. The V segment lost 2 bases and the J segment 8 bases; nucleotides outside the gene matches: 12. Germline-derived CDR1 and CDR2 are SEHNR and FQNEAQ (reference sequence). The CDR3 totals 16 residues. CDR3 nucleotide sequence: TGTGCCAGCAGCTTATCGGGGACAGGGACGTTACGCGAAGCTTTCTTT. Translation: CASSLSGTGTLREAFF.

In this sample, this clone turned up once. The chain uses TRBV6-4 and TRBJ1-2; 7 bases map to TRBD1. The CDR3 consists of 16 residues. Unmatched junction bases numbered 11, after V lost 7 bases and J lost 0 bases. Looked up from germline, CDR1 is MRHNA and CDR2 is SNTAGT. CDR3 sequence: CASTQRWTGTNYGYTF. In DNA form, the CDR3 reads TGTGCCAGCACTCAACGTTGGACAGGCACTAACTATGGCTACACCTTC.

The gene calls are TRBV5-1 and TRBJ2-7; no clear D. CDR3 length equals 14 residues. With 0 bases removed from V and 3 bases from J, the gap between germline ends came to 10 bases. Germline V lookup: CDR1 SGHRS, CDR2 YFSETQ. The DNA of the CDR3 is TGCGCCAGCAGCTTGGCGGGTATAAGCTACGAGCAGTACTTC. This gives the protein CASSLAGISYEQYF.

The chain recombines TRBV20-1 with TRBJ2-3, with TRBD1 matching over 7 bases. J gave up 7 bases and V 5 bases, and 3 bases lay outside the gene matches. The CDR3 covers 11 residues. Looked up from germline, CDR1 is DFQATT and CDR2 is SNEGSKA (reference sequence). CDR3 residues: CSAYRGYTQYF. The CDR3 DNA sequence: TGCAGTGCTTACAGGGGATATACGCAGTATTTT.

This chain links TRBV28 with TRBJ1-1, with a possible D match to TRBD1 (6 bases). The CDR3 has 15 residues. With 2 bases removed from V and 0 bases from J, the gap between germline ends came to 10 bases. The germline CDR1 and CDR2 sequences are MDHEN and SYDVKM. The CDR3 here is CASSLRGNMNTEAFF. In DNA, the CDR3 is TGTGCCAGCAGTTTAAGGGGGAACATGAACACTGAAGCTTTCTTT.

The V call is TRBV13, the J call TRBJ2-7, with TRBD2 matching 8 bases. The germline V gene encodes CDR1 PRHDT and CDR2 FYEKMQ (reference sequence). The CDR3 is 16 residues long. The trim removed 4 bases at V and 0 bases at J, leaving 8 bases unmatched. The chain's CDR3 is CASSSKGSGSSYEQYF. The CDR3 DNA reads TGTGCCAGCAGCTCCAAGGGGAGCGGGAGCTCCTACGAGCAGTACTTC.

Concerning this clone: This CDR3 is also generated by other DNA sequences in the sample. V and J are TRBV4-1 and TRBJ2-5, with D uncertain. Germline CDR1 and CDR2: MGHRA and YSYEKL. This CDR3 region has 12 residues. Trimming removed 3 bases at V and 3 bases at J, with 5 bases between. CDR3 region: CASSQTKETQYF. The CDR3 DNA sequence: TGCGCCAGCAGCCAGACCAAAGAGACCCAGTACTTC.

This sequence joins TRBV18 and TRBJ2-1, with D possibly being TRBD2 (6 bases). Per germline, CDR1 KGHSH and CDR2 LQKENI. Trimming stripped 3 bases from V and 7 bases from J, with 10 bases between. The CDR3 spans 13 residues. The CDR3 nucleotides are TGTGCCAGCTCACCTTCCCGGGAGAATGAGCAGTTCTTC. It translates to CASSPSRENEQFF.

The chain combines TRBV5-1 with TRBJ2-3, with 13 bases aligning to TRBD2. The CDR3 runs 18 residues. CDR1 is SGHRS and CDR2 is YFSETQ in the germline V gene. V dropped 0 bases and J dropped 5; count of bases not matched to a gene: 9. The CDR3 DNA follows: TGCGCCAGCAGCTTGGGGACTACTAGCGGGAGGGCCGGAGATACGCAGTATTTT. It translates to CASSLGTTSGRAGDTQYF.

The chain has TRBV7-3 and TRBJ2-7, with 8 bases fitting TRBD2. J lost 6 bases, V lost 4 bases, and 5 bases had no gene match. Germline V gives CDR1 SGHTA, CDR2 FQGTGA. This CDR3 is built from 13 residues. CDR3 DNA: TGTGCCAGCAGCTCGGGACTAGATAGCGAGCAGTACTTC. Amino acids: CASSSGLDSEQYF. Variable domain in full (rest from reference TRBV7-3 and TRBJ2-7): GAGVSQTPSNKVTEKGKYVELRCDPISGHTALYWYRQSLGQGPEFLIYFQGTGAADDSGLPNDRFFAVRPEGSVSTLKIQRTERGDSAVYLCASSSGLDSEQYFGPGTRLTVT.

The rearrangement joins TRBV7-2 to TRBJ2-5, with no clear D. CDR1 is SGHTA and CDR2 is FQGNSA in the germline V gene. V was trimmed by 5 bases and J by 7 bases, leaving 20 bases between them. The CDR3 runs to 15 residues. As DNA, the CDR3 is TGTGCCAGCAGCCCCCCCTGGCACCCTCGCGGGACCCAGTACTTC. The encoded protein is CASSPPWHPRGTQYF.

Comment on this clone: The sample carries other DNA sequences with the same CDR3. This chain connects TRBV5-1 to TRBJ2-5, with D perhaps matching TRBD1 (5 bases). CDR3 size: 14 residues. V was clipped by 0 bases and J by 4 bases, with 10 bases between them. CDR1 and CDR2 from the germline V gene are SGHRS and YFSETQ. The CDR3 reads CASSLGQGGETQYF. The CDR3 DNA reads TGCGCCAGCAGCTTGGGGCAGGGTGGAGAGACCCAGTACTTC.

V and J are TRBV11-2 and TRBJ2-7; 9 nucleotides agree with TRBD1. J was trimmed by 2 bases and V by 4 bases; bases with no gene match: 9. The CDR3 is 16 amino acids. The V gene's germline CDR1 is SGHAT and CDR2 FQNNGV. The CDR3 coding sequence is TGTGCCAGCAGCTCCCGGACAGGGGCTGGACCCTACGAGCAGTACTTC. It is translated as CASSSRTGAGPYEQYF.

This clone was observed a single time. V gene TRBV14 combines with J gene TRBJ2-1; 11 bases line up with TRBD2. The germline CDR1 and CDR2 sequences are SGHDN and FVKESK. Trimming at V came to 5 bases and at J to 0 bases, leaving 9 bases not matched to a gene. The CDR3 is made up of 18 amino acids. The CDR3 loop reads CASSDTSGGSSSYNEQFF. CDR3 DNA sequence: TGTGCCAGCAGCGACACTAGCGGGGGCTCGAGCTCCTACAATGAGCAGTTCTTC.

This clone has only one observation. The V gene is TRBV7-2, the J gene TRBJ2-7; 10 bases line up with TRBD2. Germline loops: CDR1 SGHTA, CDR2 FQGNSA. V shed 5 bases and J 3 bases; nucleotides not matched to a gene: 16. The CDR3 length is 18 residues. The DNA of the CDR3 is TGTGCCAGCAGCATCCGACAGGGGTCTAGCGGGAGCCTCTACGAGCAGTACTTC. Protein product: CASSIRQGSSGSLYEQYF.

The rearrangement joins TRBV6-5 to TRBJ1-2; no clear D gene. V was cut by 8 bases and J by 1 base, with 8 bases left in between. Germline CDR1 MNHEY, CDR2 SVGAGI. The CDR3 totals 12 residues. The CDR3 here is CASLTLNYGYTF. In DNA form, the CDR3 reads TGTGCCAGCCTGACCCTTAACTATGGCTACACCTTC.

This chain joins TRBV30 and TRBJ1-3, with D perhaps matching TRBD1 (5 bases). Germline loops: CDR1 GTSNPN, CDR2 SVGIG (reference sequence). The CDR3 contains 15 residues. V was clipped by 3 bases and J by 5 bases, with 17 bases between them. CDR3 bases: TGTGCCTGGAGGGGGACGGGACGTCCGAGAAACACCATATATTTT. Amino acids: CAWRGTGRPRNTIYF.

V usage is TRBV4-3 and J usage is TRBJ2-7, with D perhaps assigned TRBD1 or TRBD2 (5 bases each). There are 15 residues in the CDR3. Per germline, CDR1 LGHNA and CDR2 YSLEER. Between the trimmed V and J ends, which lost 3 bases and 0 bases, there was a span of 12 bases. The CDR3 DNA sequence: TGCGCCAGCAGCCATTCGCCCGGGGCCTCCTACGAGCAGTACTTC. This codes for CASSHSPGASYEQYF.

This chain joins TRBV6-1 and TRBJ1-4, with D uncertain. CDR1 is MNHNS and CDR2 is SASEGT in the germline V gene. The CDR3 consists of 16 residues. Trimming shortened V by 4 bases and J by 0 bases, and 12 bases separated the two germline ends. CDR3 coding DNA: TGTGCCAGCAGTGGATCGGACCGCTCAACTAATGAAAAACTGTTTTTT. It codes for CASSGSDRSTNEKLFF.